Listed here is a single T cell receptor beta chain. At the DNA level, this CDR3 is encoded by other sequences in the same sample as well. The data derive from a study of shared clonotypes between healthy human individuals. Each sorted subset replicate got 200 ng genomic DNA, tens of thousands of genomes. This table comes from immunoSEQ multiplex PCR, and its TCRdb copy is limited to in-frame clones, with some not included. Found here are around 2.1 million clones, 90% to 95% of them singletons; the top ten hold under 2%. CDR3 size: 16 residues. Looked up from germline, CDR1 is MNHEY and CDR2 is SVGAGI. V was pared by 0 bases and J by 0 bases, with 1 base of the junction left unmatched. Only CD45RO-negative cells positively selected for CCR7 counted as naive CD8 cells, so terminally differentiated effector memory CD45RA+ cells were excluded.

This chain joins TRBV6-5 and TRBJ2-1; TRBD1 matches 8 bases. The source of this sequence is a young man in good health. Some clones in this sample may be carry-over from other donors' samples. The specimen sequenced was naive CD8+ T cells from PBMCs. CDR3 sequence reads: CASSYSGTGSYNEQFF. Here the CDR3 DNA reads TGTGCCAGCAGTTACTCGGGGACAGGCTCCTACAATGAGCAGTTCTTC.